The clone carrying this TCR beta chain has ten or more counts. Its antigen is unidentified. Attached unique molecular identifiers marked individual cDNA molecules. TCRdb re-called the 5' RACE reads through MiXCR, storing one row per CDR3 protein. The sample has approximately 27,000 distinct CDR3 sequences; around 5.8% are singletons. The sample originates from a study of early T cells in non-severe SARS-CoV-2 infection. Study summary: Sequencing of unsorted whole blood was done on bulk RNA, leaving chains unpaired. Study observations and caveats: VDJdb matches were skewed toward anti-spike CD8 T cell responses.

The sample was whole blood. The TCR sequence derives from an adult who was a healthcare worker with PCR-confirmed SARS-CoV-2 infection or an uninfected control (not recorded which).

Here the CDR3 reads CASSFRGGNQPQHF. Here the CDR3 DNA reads TGTGCCAGCAGCTTTAGAGGGGGCAATCAGCCCCAGCATTTT. The rearrangement joins TRBV7-6 to TRBJ1-5, with a tentative D call TRBD1 (5 bases). V was cut by 3 bases and J by 2 bases, with 8 bases left in between. Germline CDR1 is SGHVS and CDR2 is FNYEAQ. This CDR3 has 14 amino acids.